One sample yielded the 13 T cell receptor beta chains listed below, sequenced in a study of CD8+ T cells in alopecia areata. This sample's treatment: oral pan-JAK inhibitor, 5-10 mg twice daily. RNA extraction was followed by reverse transcription into cDNA, which acted as the sequencing template. The method was immunoSEQ multiplex PCR; TCRdb's version includes in-frame clones alone and lacks a portion of them. The repertoire includes under 200,000 clones, 60% to 75% of them detected once, and approximately 14% sits in the top ten. The material sequenced was CD4+ T cells sorted from blood, taken at week 24, from a patient treated with tofacitinib. These receptors originate from a human donor with alopecia areata.

The chain combines TRBV5-1 with TRBJ2-4, with D uncertain. Germline V lookup: CDR1 SGHRS, CDR2 YFSETQ. The CDR3 totals 14 residues. The V end was cut by 0 bases, the J end by 1 base, with 5 bases between. This CDR3 is CASSLGSAKNIQYF. The CDR3 region has the DNA TGCGCCAGCAGCTTGGGGAGTGCCAAAAACATTCAGTACTTC.

This clone appeared a few times. The gene calls are TRBV4-1 and TRBJ2-3; D ambiguous. Germline V gives CDR1 MGHRA, CDR2 YSYEKL. Trimming shortened V by 2 bases and J by 3 bases, and 15 bases separated the two germline ends. The CDR3 is 16 amino acids. This chain's CDR3 is CASSQRGSSLTDTQYF. CDR3 DNA sequence: TGCGCCAGCAGCCAACGCGGTAGCAGTCTGACAGATACGCAGTATTTT.

This clone came up a few times. This rearrangement joins TRBV11-3 to TRBJ2-3; D call uncertain. The CDR3 has 13 residues. V was shortened by 3 bases and J by 6 bases, with 10 bases between the two germline ends. Germline V gene lookup returns CDR1 SGHNT and CDR2 YENEEA. The DNA of the CDR3 is TGTGCCAGCAGCTTCCCTCGCGGTGATACGCAGTATTTT. This codes for CASSFPRGDTQYF.

V is TRBV5-1 and J is TRBJ2-1, with 10 bases fitting TRBD2. This CDR3 is 14 amino acids long. V shed 0 bases, J shed 9 bases, and the junction held 3 bases outside the gene matches. From germline, CDR1 is SGHRS and CDR2 YFSETQ. The CDR3 DNA is TGCGCCAGCAGCTTGGCGGCTAGCGGGGGTGAGCAGTTCTTC. Its translation: CASSLAASGGEQFF. The whole variable domain, filled in from reference TRBV5-1 and TRBJ2-1, reads KAGVTQTPRYLIKTRGQQVTLSCSPISGHRSVSWYQQTPGQGLQFLFEYFSETQRNKGNFPGRFSGRQFSNSRSEMNVSTLELGDSALYLCASSLAASGGEQFFGPGTRLTVL.

The chain has TRBV27 and TRBJ2-5; no clear D. Germline V lookup: CDR1 MNHEY, CDR2 SMNVEV (reference sequence). The length of the CDR3 is 12 residues. The ends were cut back, 5 bases at V and 1 base at J, with 5 bases in the middle. CDR3: CASSRTQETQYF. For the CDR3, the DNA is TGTGCCAGCAGTAGGACCCAAGAGACCCAGTACTTC.

This clone appeared a single time. The gene calls are TRBV7-2 and TRBJ2-7; 9 nucleotides match TRBD1. Germline-derived CDR1 and CDR2 are SGHTA and FQGNSA. The CDR3 loop spans 15 amino acids. After removal of 5 bases from V and 3 bases from J, the junction contained 8 bases not matched to a gene. The DNA of the CDR3 is TGTGCCAGCAGCGTTGGATCGGGACAGGGCTACGAGCAGTACTTC. Protein: CASSVGSGQGYEQYF.

The chain uses TRBV2 and TRBJ2-2, with D hard to call. Germline CDR1 and CDR2: SNHLY and FYNNEI. The germline V and J ends were trimmed by 6 bases and 1 base, with 6 bases remaining between them. The length of the CDR3 is 13 residues. The CDR3 bases are TGTGCCAGCAGGTTGGGGAACACCGGGGAGCTGTTTTTT. This translates into CASRLGNTGELFF. The variable domain in full, completed from reference TRBV2 and TRBJ2-2, reads EPEVTQTPSHQVTQMGQEVILRCVPISNHLYFYWYRQILGQKVEFLVSFYNNEISEKSEIFDDQFSVERPDGSNFTLKIRSTKLEDSAMYFCASRLGNTGELFFGEGSRLTVL.

This clone has at least ten counts. This sequence joins TRBV5-5 and TRBJ1-3; unclear D gene. CDR1 SGHKS and CDR2 YYEKEE come from the germline V gene (reference sequence). The CDR3 consists of 17 residues. V lost 2 bases, J lost 0 bases, and 15 bases lay in between. DNA for the CDR3: TGTGCCAGCAGCTTAGAGGCAGCACTCAGCTCTGGAAACACCATATATTTT. Translating gives CASSLEAALSSGNTIYF. The full variable domain, rest sourced from reference TRBV5-5 and TRBJ1-3, is DAGVTQSPTHLIKTRGQQVTLRCSPISGHKSVSWYQQVLGQGPQFIFQYYEKEERGRGNFPDRFSARQFPNYSSELNVNALLLGDSALYLCASSLEAALSSGNTIYFGEGSWLTVV.

The chain employs TRBV18 and TRBJ2-2; D remains unclear. Between the trimmed V and J ends, which lost 5 bases and 0 bases, there was a span of 7 bases. There are 14 residues in the CDR3. Germline CDR1 and CDR2: KGHSH and LQKENI. CDR3 region: CASSRMPNTGELFF. CDR3 nucleotide sequence: TGTGCCAGCTCAAGGATGCCGAACACCGGGGAGCTGTTTTTT.

V gene TRBV29-1 combines with J gene TRBJ2-3; D uncertain. Germline V lookup: CDR1 SQVTM, CDR2 ANQGSEA. V was pared by 6 bases and J by 2 bases, with 9 bases between. The CDR3 totals 12 residues. DNA for the CDR3: TGCAGCGTGCAAAAACCCACAGATACGCAGTATTTT. As protein: CSVQKPTDTQYF.

V and J are TRBV11-2 and TRBJ1-1, with TRBD1 matching over 8 bases. Unmatched junction bases numbered 5, after V lost 1 base and J lost 4 bases. Germline values: CDR1 SGHAT, CDR2 FQNNGV. CDR3 length equals 15 residues. This CDR3 is CASSLVLTGVTEAFF. In DNA form, the CDR3 reads TGTGCCAGCAGCTTAGTGCTGACAGGGGTCACTGAAGCTTTCTTT.

This clone turned up a few times. CDR3 bases: TGTGCCAGCAGCCCGCGGACAGGGGGCGGGGGTGAGCAGTTCTTC. Residues: CASSPRTGGGGEQFF. The chain recombines TRBV5-6 with TRBJ2-1; 11 nucleotides match TRBD1. With V trimmed by 4 bases and J by 9 bases, 9 bases remained unmatched. There are 15 residues in the CDR3. Looked up from germline, CDR1 is SGHDT and CDR2 is YYEEEE.

The rearrangement uses TRBV5-6 and TRBJ2-7, with 11 bases fitting TRBD2. From germline, CDR1 is SGHDT and CDR2 YYEEEE. V dropped 4 bases and J dropped 2; count of bases not matched to a gene: 5. The CDR3 contains 15 residues. The DNA for the CDR3 is TGTGCCAGCAGCCGCCTAGCGGGGGGAACCTACGAGCAGTACTTC. It codes for CASSRLAGGTYEQYF.